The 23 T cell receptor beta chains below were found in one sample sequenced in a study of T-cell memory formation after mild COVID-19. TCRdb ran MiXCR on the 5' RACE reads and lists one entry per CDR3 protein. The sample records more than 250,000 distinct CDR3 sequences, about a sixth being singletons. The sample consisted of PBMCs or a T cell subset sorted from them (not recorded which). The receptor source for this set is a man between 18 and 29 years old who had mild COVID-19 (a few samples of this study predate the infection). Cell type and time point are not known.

Written as DNA, the CDR3 is TGCGCCAGCAGCTCACCGACAGGGGCGGACGAGCAGTACGTC. Its translation is CASSSPTGADEQYV. V gene TRBV5-1 combines with J gene TRBJ2-7; 8 nucleotides agree with TRBD1. Germline CDR1 is SGHRS and CDR2 is YFSETQ. This CDR3 region has 14 residues. Losses at the gene ends were 3 bases for V and 5 bases for J; bases not matched to a gene: 7.

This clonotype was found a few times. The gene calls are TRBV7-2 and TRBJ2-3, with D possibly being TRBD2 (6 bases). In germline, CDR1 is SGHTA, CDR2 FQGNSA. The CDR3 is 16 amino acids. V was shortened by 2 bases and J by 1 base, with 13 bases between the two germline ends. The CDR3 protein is CASSLIPGGGTDTQYF. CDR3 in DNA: TGTGCCAGCAGCTTAATTCCGGGCGGGGGCACAGATACGCAGTATTTT.

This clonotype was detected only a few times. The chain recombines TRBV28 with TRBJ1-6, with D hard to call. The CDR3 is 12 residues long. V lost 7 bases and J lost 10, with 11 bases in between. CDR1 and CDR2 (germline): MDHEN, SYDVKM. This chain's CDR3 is CASTDSGSPLHF. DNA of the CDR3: TGTGCCAGCACCGACTCCGGATCACCCCTCCACTTT.

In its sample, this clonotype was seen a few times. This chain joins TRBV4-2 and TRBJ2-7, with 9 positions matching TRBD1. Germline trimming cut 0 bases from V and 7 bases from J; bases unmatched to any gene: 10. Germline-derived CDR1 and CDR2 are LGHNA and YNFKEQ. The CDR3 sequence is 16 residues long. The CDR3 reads CASSQDAGTGPPEQYF. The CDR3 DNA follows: TGTGCCAGCAGCCAAGATGCGGGGACAGGGCCCCCGGAGCAGTACTTC.

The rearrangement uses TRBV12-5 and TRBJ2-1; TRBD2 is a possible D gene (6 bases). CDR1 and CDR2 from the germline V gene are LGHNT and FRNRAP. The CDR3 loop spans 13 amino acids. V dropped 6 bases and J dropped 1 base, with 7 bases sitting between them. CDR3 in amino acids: CASGGGSYNEQFF. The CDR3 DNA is TGTGCTAGTGGCGGGGGATCCTACAATGAGCAGTTCTTC.

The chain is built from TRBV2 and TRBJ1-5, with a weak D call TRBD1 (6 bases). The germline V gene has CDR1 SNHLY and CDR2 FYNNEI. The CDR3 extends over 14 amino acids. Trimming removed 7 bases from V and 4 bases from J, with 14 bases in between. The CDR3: CASKPGVDNQPQHF. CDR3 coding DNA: TGTGCCAGCAAGCCAGGGGTCGATAATCAGCCCCAGCATTTT.

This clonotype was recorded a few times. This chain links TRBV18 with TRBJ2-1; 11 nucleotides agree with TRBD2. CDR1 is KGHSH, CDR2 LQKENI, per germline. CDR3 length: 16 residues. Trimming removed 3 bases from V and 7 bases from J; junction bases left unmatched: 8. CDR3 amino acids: CASSPRLAGGRNEQFF. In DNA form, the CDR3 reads TGTGCCAGCTCACCGCGGTTAGCGGGGGGGCGTAATGAGCAGTTCTTC.

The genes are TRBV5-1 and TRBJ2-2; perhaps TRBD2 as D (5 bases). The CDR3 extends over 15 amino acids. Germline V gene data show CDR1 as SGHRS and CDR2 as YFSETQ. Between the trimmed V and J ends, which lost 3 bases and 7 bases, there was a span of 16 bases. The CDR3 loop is CASSSLDFSFGELFF. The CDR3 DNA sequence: TGCGCCAGCAGCTCCCTGGACTTTTCCTTCGGGGAGCTGTTTTTT.

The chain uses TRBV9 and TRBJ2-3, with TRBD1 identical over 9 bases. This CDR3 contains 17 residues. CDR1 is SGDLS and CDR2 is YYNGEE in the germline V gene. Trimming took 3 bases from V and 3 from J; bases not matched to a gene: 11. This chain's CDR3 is CASSAMTGGFGTDTQYF. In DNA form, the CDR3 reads TGTGCCAGCAGCGCGATGACAGGGGGGTTCGGAACAGATACGCAGTATTTT.

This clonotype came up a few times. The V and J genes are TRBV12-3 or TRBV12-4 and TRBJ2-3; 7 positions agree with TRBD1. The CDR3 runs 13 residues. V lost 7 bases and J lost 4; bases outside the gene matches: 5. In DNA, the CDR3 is TGTGCCAGCAACCGTCAGGGGGCAGATACGCAGTATTTT. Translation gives CASNRQGADTQYF.

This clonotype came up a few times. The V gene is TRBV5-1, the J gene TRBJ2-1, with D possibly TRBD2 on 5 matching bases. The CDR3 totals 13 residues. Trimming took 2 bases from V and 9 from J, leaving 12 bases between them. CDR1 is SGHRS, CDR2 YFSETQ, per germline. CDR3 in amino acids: CASSFLPRGEQFF. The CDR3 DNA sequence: TGCGCCAGCAGCTTCTTACCCCGGGGTGAGCAGTTCTTC.

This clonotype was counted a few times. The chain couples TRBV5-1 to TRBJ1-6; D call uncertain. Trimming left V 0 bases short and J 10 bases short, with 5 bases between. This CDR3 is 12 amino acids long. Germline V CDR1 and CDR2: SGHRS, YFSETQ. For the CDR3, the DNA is TGCGCCAGCAGCTTGGAGCAGTCACCCCTCCACTTT. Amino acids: CASSLEQSPLHF.

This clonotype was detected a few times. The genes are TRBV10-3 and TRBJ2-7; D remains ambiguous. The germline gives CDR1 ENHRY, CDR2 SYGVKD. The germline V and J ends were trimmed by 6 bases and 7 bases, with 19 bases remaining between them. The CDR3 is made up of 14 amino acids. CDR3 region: CAISAGVHSLEQYF. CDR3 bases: TGTGCCATCAGCGCTGGTGTACATAGCTTGGAGCAGTACTTC.

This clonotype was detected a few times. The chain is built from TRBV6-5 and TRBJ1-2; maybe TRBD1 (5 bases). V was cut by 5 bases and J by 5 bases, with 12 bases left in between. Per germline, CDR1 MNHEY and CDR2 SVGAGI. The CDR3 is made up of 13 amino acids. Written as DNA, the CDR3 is TGTGCCAGCAGTACTGGCGCAGGGTATGGCTACACCTTC. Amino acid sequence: CASSTGAGYGYTF.

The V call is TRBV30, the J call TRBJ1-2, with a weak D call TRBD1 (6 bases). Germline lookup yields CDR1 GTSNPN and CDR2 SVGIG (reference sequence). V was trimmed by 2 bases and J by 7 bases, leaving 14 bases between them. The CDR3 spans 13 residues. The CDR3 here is CAWSPAGASGYTF. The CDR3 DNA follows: TGTGCCTGGAGTCCGGCAGGGGCAAGTGGCTACACCTTC.

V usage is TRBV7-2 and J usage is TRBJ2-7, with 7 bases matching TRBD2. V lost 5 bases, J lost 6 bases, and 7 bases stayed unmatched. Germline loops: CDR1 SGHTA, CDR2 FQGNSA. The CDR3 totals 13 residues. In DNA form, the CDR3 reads TGTGCCAGCAGCCCAAGCGGGGTAGGCGAGCAGTACGTC. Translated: CASSPSGVGEQYV.

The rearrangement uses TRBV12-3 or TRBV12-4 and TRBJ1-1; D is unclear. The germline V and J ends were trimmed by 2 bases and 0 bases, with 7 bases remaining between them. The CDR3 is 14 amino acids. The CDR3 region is CASSLTALNTEAFF. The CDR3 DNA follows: TGTGCCAGCAGTTTAACAGCATTGAACACTGAAGCTTTCTTT.

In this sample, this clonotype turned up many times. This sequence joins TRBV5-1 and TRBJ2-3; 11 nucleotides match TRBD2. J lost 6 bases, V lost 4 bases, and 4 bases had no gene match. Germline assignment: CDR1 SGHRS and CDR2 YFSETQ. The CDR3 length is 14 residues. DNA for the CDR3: TGCGCCAGCAGCATCATAGCGGGAGGGGATACGCAGTATTTT. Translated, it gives CASSIIAGGDTQYF.

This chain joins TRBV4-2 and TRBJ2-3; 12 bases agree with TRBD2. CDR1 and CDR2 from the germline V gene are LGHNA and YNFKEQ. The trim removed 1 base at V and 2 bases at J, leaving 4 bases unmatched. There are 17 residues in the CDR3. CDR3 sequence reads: CASSQVLAGGLTDTQYF. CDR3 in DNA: TGTGCCAGCAGCCAAGTACTAGCGGGGGGCCTCACAGATACGCAGTATTTT.

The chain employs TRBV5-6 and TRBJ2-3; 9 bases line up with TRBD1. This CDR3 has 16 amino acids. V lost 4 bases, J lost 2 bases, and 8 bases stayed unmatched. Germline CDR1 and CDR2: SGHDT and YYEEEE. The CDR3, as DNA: TGTGCCAGCAGCACCTCCGGGACAGGGAACACAGATACGCAGTATTTT. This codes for CASSTSGTGNTDTQYF.

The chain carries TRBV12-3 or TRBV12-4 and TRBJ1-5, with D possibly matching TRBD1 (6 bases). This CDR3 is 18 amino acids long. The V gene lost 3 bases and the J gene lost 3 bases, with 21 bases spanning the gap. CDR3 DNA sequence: TGTGCCAGCAGTTTCGGACGGGGGCAAATAGGGAACAATCAGCCCCAGCATTTT. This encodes CASSFGRGQIGNNQPQHF.

The CDR3 DNA reads TGTGCCAGCAGCCCGGACAGAAAAGAAGCTTTCTTT. This encodes CASSPDRKEAFF. This chain connects TRBV6-5 to TRBJ1-1; D perhaps matches TRBD1 (6 bases). Germline V gives CDR1 MNHEY, CDR2 SVGAGI. CDR3 size: 12 residues. V gave up 6 bases and J gave up 8 bases, with 13 bases separating them.

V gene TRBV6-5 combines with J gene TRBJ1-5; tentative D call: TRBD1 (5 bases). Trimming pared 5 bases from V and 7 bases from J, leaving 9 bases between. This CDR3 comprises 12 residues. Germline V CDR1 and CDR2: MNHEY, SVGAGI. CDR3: CASSKRGQPQHF. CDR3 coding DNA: TGTGCCAGCAGTAAGAGGGGACAGCCCCAGCATTTT.